This section outlines one T cell receptor beta chain sequence together with its context. This record belongs to a study of blood T cell repertoires in COVID-19. Study information: Sites across the United States, Italy and Spain contributed samples from acute and convalescent COVID-19. PBMCs, B-cell-depleted T cells, or T cells provided the cDNA or gDNA that made up the material.

Those enrolled, adults aged roughly 18 to 100 years, came from fewer than 25 US areas. Germline V gives CDR1 GTSNPN, CDR2 SVGIG (reference sequence). The CDR3 is 15 amino acids. V dropped 5 bases and J dropped 4; count of bases not matched to a gene: 10. The assay was immunoSEQ multiplex PCR, and TCRdb's table has in-frame clones only and misses some. The data hold hundreds of thousands of clones, with over 75% observed a single time. The genes are TRBV30 and TRBJ1-1; 10 nucleotides line up with TRBD1. This TCR was sampled from a woman in her 40s with acute COVID-19. Sequenced sample: PBMCs or T cells enriched from blood (not recorded which). DNA for the CDR3: TGTGCCTGGGGCGCTTGGGACAGGGGAGGCACTGAAGCTTTCTTT. It encodes CAWGAWDRGGTEAFF. Drawing the rest from reference TRBV30 and TRBJ1-1, the complete variable domain is SQTIHQWPATLVQPVGSPLSLECTVEGTSNPNLYWYRQAAGRGLQLLFYSVGIGQISSEVPQNLSASRPQDRQFILSSKKLLLSDSGFYLCAWGAWDRGGTEAFFGQGTRLTVV.